These 29 T cell receptor beta chains were sequenced from one sample in a study of T cell responses to AZD1222 COVID-19 vaccine (dated by TCRdb to about 2021). The label giving this sample's time point can be read as: baseline before first vaccination. The library came from the immunoSEQ multiplex PCR assay. Entries here come from immuneACCESS through TCRdb and include only in-frame sequences with V and J called. Some clones fail to appear in such tables; in the studies checked, an unresolved V gene covers under half of the shortfall, and the cause of the remainder is unknown. Counted in this sample were about 180,000 clones; 88% of them appeared once. The biggest ten clones account for 7.5% to 9.5% of the sample. The source was peripheral blood, collected on day 0 of AZD1222 vaccination. Receptors originate from an adult in good health.

The chain has TRBV2 and TRBJ1-5, with unresolved D. Trimming left V 1 base short and J 4 bases short, with 8 bases between. Germline V gene lookup returns CDR1 SNHLY and CDR2 FYNNEI. The CDR3 covers 14 residues. In DNA form, the CDR3 reads TGTGCCAGCAGTGAAGGGAGCAGAAATCAGCCCCAGCATTTT. The encoded protein is CASSEGSRNQPQHF.

This rearrangement joins TRBV19 to TRBJ2-3; weak D call: TRBD1 (6 bases). CDR3 length: 14 amino acids. V was cut by 5 bases and J by 3 bases, with 12 bases left in between. Per the germline V gene, CDR1 is LNHDA and CDR2 is SQIVND (reference sequence). The CDR3 nucleotides read TGTGCCAGTAGTCGATATAGGGGGACAGATACGCAGTATTTT. Encoded protein: CASSRYRGTDTQYF.

The V and J genes are TRBV5-5 and TRBJ2-5; tentatively, D is TRBD2 (5 bases). Germline values: CDR1 SGHKS, CDR2 YYEKEE (reference sequence). V lost 4 bases and J 2 bases, leaving 9 bases between the germline ends. The CDR3 has 13 amino acids. CDR3 loop: CASSRRDQETQYF. For the CDR3, the DNA is TGTGCCAGCAGCCGTCGGGATCAAGAGACCCAGTACTTC.

V gene TRBV18 combines with J gene TRBJ2-2; no reliable D call. Germline lookup yields CDR1 KGHSH and CDR2 LQKENI. V lost 5 bases, J lost 5 bases, and 9 bases lay in between. The CDR3 length is 13 residues. CDR3: CASSTDVTGELFF. The CDR3 DNA sequence: TGTGCCAGCTCAACGGATGTAACCGGGGAGCTGTTTTTT.

The rearrangement links TRBV3-1 (or the pseudogene TRBV3-2) to TRBJ2-2; unclear D gene. The ends were cut back, 4 bases at V and 4 bases at J, with 7 bases in the middle. The CDR3 consists of 13 residues. Per the germline V gene, CDR1 is LGHDT and CDR2 is YNNKEL (reference sequence). The CDR3 nucleotides are TGTGCCAGCAGCCGTGGTAGCACCGGGGAGCTGTTTTTT. Translation: CASSRGSTGELFF.

The rearrangement joins TRBV7-3 to TRBJ1-1; TRBD1 aligns across 7 bases. V lost 5 bases to trimming and J lost 11 bases; unmatched junction nucleotides: 11. The CDR3 contains 13 residues. In germline, CDR1 is SGHTA, CDR2 FQGTGA. CDR3 coding DNA: TGTGCCAGCAGCCAGGGGGGGGCGGATGGCGCTTTCTTT. This codes for CASSQGGADGAFF. The full variable domain, with the rest looked up from reference TRBV7-3 and TRBJ1-1, is GAGVSQTPSNKVTEKGKYVELRCDPISGHTALYWYRQSLGQGPEFLIYFQGTGAADDSGLPNDRFFAVRPEGSVSTLKIQRTERGDSAVYLCASSQGGADGAFFGQGTRLTVV.

Points on this clone: Other nucleotide sequences from this sample produce the same CDR3. V usage is TRBV4-2 and J usage is TRBJ2-7; D is unresolved. Trimming cost V 0 bases and J 7 bases, with 10 bases left between them. This CDR3 has 13 residues. CDR1 is LGHNA and CDR2 is YNFKEQ in the germline V gene. The CDR3: CASSQDRSTEQYF. The CDR3 coding sequence is TGTGCCAGCAGCCAAGATCGGTCGACAGAGCAGTACTTC.

The chain joins TRBV20-1 to TRBJ1-3; the D gene is possibly TRBD1 (5 bases). This CDR3 spans 14 amino acids. The V end was cut by 3 bases, the J end by 7 bases, with 16 bases between. Germline V gene sequence: CDR1 DFQATT, CDR2 SNEGSKA (reference sequence). CDR3 in amino acids: CSASPGQDRNTIYF. CDR3 in DNA: TGCAGTGCTAGTCCAGGGCAAGATCGGAACACCATATATTTT.

This chain joins TRBV30 and TRBJ1-5; the D gene is possibly TRBD1 (5 bases). The CDR3 covers 14 residues. The germline gives CDR1 GTSNPN, CDR2 SVGIG (reference sequence). V was pared by 2 bases and J by 6 bases, with 14 bases between. Here the CDR3 reads CAWSIHGGLQPQHF. The CDR3 DNA sequence: TGTGCCTGGAGTATCCATGGGGGTCTTCAGCCCCAGCATTTT.

A single count supports this clone. The J gene is TRBJ1-5, the V gene TRBV19; D is unresolved. The CDR3 loop spans 12 amino acids. With 6 bases removed from V and 5 bases from J, the gap between germline ends came to 8 bases. Germline V gene data show CDR1 as LNHDA and CDR2 as SQIVND (reference sequence). This CDR3 reads CASSPGDQPQHF. The CDR3 coding sequence is TGTGCCAGTAGCCCCGGCGATCAGCCCCAGCATTTT. Looking up the rest from reference TRBV19 and TRBJ1-5 gives the full variable domain: DGGITQSPKYLFRKEGQNVTLSCEQNLNHDAMYWYRQDPGQGLRLIYYSQIVNDFQKGDIAEGYSVSREKKESFPLTVTSAQKNPTAFYLCASSPGDQPQHFGDGTRLSIL.

The V and J genes are TRBV6-5 and TRBJ1-5; D is uncertain. This CDR3 has 13 residues. Germline V CDR1 and CDR2: MNHEY, SVGAGI. Trimming cost V 0 bases and J 6 bases, with 6 bases left between them. The CDR3 DNA reads TGTGCCAGCAGTTACTCGACAACTCAGCCCCAGCATTTT. Its translation: CASSYSTTQPQHF.

This chain uses TRBV20-1 with TRBJ1-2, with D possibly TRBD1 on 5 matching bases. The CDR3 has 11 amino acids. Germline loops: CDR1 DFQATT, CDR2 SNEGSKA (reference sequence). The CDR3 spells CSRRAGYGYTF. Written as DNA, the CDR3 is TGCAGCAGGAGGGCAGGGTATGGCTACACCTTC.

V is TRBV5-1 and J is TRBJ1-1, with TRBD1 as a possible D gene (6 bases). Per the germline V gene, CDR1 is SGHRS and CDR2 is YFSETQ. The V gene lost 6 bases and the J gene lost 1 base, with 13 bases spanning the gap. The CDR3 spans 14 residues. The CDR3 DNA reads TGCGCCAGCACTTCCGGGACACCGAACACTGAAGCTTTCTTT. It encodes CASTSGTPNTEAFF.

V usage is TRBV7-2 and J usage is TRBJ1-2; weak D call: TRBD1 (5 bases). The germline gives CDR1 SGHTA, CDR2 FQGNSA. V lost 3 bases and J 8 bases, leaving 13 bases between the germline ends. The CDR3 length is 13 residues. The CDR3 reads CASSFSTVGGYTF. The CDR3 DNA reads as TGTGCCAGCAGCTTCTCGACAGTCGGAGGCTACACCTTC.

In DNA form, the CDR3 reads TGTGCCAGCAGTTACTCGATAGCAGTTAACTATGGCTACACCTTC. It encodes CASSYSIAVNYGYTF. The V gene is TRBV6-5, the J gene TRBJ1-2; no firm D call. Germline V gene sequence: CDR1 MNHEY, CDR2 SVGAGI. The CDR3 has 15 residues. Trimming stripped 0 bases from V and 1 base from J, with 9 bases between.

V is TRBV4-3 and J is TRBJ1-6; D is uncertain. The V end lost 0 bases, the J end lost 7 bases, and 16 bases lay between the germline ends. Germline-derived CDR1 and CDR2 are LGHNA and YSLEER. The CDR3 spans 17 residues. The CDR3 bases are TGCGCCAGCAGCCAAGAAGCCACCGGTGCCGAAAATTCACCCCTCCACTTT. This codes for CASSQEATGAENSPLHF.

The chain recombines TRBV5-8 with TRBJ1-1; the D is unclear. V was trimmed by 1 base and J by 3 bases, leaving 16 bases between them. The CDR3 loop spans 16 amino acids. Germline-derived CDR1 and CDR2 are SGHTS and YDEGEE. The CDR3 nucleotides are TGTGCCAGCAGCTTGACCTACTCCGACGGACACACTGAAGCTTTCTTT. This gives the protein CASSLTYSDGHTEAFF.

This sequence joins TRBV5-8 and TRBJ1-6, with D possibly TRBD1 on 5 matching bases. Looked up from germline, CDR1 is SGHTS and CDR2 is YDEGEE. The CDR3 totals 14 residues. The germline V and J ends were trimmed by 3 bases and 1 base, with 5 bases remaining between them. The CDR3 protein is CASSWTSYNSPLHF. The CDR3 nucleotides are TGTGCCAGCAGCTGGACATCCTATAATTCACCCCTCCACTTT.

The chain uses TRBV9 and TRBJ2-1; D tentatively reads TRBD1 or TRBD2 (5 bases each). The CDR3 extends over 14 amino acids. Germline lookup yields CDR1 SGDLS and CDR2 YYNGEE. Trimming pared 3 bases from V and 7 bases from J, leaving 14 bases between. CDR3 residues: CASSGSGDGNEQFF. The CDR3 bases are TGTGCCAGCAGCGGTTCCGGGGACGGGAATGAGCAGTTCTTC.

The chain combines TRBV3-1 (or the pseudogene TRBV3-2) with TRBJ2-1; D is possibly TRBD1 (5 bases). The germline V gene encodes CDR1 LGHDT and CDR2 YNNKEL (reference sequence). The ends were cut back, 2 bases at V and 7 bases at J, with 12 bases in the middle. The CDR3 covers 14 residues. DNA of the CDR3: TGTGCCAGCAGCCAAAACAACGCAGGGAATGAGCAGTTCTTC. Translating gives CASSQNNAGNEQFF.

The chain has TRBV7-9 and TRBJ1-3, with D possibly matching TRBD1 (5 bases). CDR3 size: 15 residues. Trimming took off 3 bases at V and 7 bases at J, with 16 bases between the two ends. From germline, CDR1 is SEHNR and CDR2 FQNEAQ (reference sequence). This CDR3 reads CASSFDRTSPNTIYF. The CDR3 nucleotides read TGTGCCAGCAGCTTCGACAGAACCTCGCCGAACACCATATATTTT.

The chain recombines TRBV27 with TRBJ1-2; 7 nucleotides line up with TRBD1. CDR3 length: 14 amino acids. With 5 bases clipped from V and 4 bases from J, the junction kept 7 bases outside the gene matches. Germline V gene lookup returns CDR1 MNHEY and CDR2 SMNVEV (reference sequence). This CDR3 is CASSPRQGGYGYTF. In nucleotides, the CDR3 is TGTGCCAGCAGTCCCCGACAGGGTGGCTATGGCTACACCTTC.

The chain carries TRBV2 and TRBJ2-7, with D perhaps matching TRBD1 (6 bases). The germline V and J ends were trimmed by 5 bases and 5 bases, with 10 bases remaining between them. Germline CDR1 SNHLY, CDR2 FYNNEI. The CDR3 runs to 12 residues. The CDR3 spells CASSPNRDEQYF. CDR3 in DNA: TGTGCCAGCAGTCCGAACAGGGACGAGCAGTACTTC. Based on the CDR3 plus reference TRBV2 and TRBJ2-7, the full variable domain is EPEVTQTPSHQVTQMGQEVILRCVPISNHLYFYWYRQILGQKVEFLVSFYNNEISEKSEIFDDQFSVERPDGSNFTLKIRSTKLEDSAMYFCASSPNRDEQYFGPGTRLTVT.

The chain joins TRBV6-6 to TRBJ1-1, with D perhaps matching TRBD1 (6 bases). V was pared by 5 bases and J by 3 bases, with 22 bases between. The germline gives CDR1 MNHNY, CDR2 SVGAGI (reference sequence). The CDR3 runs 17 residues. The CDR3 DNA follows: TGTGCCAGCAGTCCGGTAAGGAAGACAGGAGAGTACACTGAAGCTTTCTTT. Protein product: CASSPVRKTGEYTEAFF.

This clone has just one count. This chain connects TRBV19 to TRBJ1-2; 9 nucleotides agree with TRBD1. Germline CDR1 and CDR2: LNHDA and SQIVND (reference sequence). The CDR3 is 15 amino acids. V trimming: 7 bases; J trimming: 6 bases; junction bases outside the gene matches: 12. CDR3 sequence (DNA): TGTGCCAGTACCCCAACCGGGACAGGGTTAGATGGCTACACCTTC. Translated: CASTPTGTGLDGYTF.

This clone was picked up one time. V gene TRBV7-9 combines with J gene TRBJ2-7, with D possibly matching TRBD1 (6 bases). The CDR3 runs to 12 residues. The germline CDR1 and CDR2 sequences are SEHNR and FQNEAQ (reference sequence). The germline V and J ends were trimmed by 5 bases and 6 bases, with 11 bases remaining between them. As DNA, the CDR3 is TGTGCCAGCAGCCACCAGGGGAGCGAGCAGTACTTC. The encoded protein is CASSHQGSEQYF.

This clone came up a few times. This rearrangement joins TRBV7-9 to TRBJ2-1; TRBD2 is a possible D gene (5 bases). Between the trimmed V and J ends, which lost 2 bases and 8 bases, there was a span of 13 bases. CDR3 length: 14 amino acids. The germline CDR1 and CDR2 sequences are SEHNR and FQNEAQ (reference sequence). CDR3 protein: CASSLSGFSDEQFF. CDR3 coding DNA: TGTGCCAGCAGCTTATCGGGGTTCAGCGATGAGCAGTTCTTC.

This clone has a handful of counts. The chain recombines TRBV2 with TRBJ1-1; D remains unclear. CDR1 is SNHLY and CDR2 is FYNNEI in the germline V gene. The CDR3 is 14 amino acids. V was pared by 3 bases and J by 3 bases, with 11 bases between. CDR3 coding DNA: TGTGCCAGCAGTGACCCCAGCTGGTACACTGAAGCTTTCTTT. Residues: CASSDPSWYTEAFF.

This clone was detected a few times. V is TRBV19 and J is TRBJ2-1; tentative D call: TRBD1 (5 bases). Germline values: CDR1 LNHDA, CDR2 SQIVND (reference sequence). The ends were cut back, 3 bases at V and 3 bases at J, with 18 bases in the middle. This CDR3 has 17 amino acids. This CDR3 reads CASSIKVSRVSYNEQFF. In DNA, the CDR3 is TGTGCCAGTAGTATTAAAGTTTCCAGGGTAAGCTACAATGAGCAGTTCTTC.